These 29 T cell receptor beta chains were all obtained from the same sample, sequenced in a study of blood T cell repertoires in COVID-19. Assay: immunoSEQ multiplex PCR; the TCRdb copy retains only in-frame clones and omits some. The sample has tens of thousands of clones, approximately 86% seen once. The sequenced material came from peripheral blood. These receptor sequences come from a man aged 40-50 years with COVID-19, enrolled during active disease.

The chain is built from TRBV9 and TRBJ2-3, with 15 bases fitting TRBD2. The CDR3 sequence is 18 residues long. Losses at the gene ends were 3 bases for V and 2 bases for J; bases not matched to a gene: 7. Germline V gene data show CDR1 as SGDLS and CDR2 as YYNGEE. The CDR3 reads CASSGGTSGGLITDTQYF. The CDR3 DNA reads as TGTGCCAGCAGCGGCGGGACTAGCGGGGGGCTGATCACAGATACGCAGTATTTT. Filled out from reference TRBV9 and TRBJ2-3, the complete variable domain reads DSGVTQTPKHLITATGQRVTLRCSPRSGDLSVYWYQQSLDQGLQFLIQYYNGEERAKGNILERFSAQQFPDLHSELNLSSLELGDSALYFCASSGGTSGGLITDTQYFGPGTRLTVL.

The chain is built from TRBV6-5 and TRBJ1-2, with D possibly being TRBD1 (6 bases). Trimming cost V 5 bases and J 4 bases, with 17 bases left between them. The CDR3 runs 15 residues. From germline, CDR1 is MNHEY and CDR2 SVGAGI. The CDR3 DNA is TGTGCCAGCAGTAAGCAGGGGCCATCTCTCTATGGCTACACCTTC. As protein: CASSKQGPSLYGYTF.

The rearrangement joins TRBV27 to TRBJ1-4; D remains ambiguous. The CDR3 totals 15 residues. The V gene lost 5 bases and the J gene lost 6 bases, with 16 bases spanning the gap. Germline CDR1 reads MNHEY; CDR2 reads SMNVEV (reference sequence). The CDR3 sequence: CASSPRVGSYEKLFF. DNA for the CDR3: TGTGCCAGCAGTCCTAGGGTAGGGAGTTATGAAAAACTGTTTTTT.

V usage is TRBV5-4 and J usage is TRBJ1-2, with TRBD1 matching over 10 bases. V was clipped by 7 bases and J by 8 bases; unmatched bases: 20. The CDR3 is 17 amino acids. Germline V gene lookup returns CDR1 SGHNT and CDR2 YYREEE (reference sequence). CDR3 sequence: CASVSAPFRQGAGGYTF. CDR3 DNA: TGTGCCAGCGTCTCTGCCCCCTTCCGACAGGGGGCCGGGGGCTACACCTTC.

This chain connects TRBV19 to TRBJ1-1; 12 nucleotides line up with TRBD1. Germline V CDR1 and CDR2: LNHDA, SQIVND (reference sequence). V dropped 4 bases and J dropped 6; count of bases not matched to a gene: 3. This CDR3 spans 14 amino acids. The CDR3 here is CASSRGQGAPEAFF. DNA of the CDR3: TGTGCCAGTAGTAGGGGACAGGGGGCGCCTGAAGCTTTCTTT.

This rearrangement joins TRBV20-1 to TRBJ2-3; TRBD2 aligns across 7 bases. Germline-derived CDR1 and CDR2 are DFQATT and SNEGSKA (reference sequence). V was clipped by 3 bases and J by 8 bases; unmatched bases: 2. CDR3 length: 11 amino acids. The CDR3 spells CSASPGGTQYF. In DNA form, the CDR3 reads TGCAGTGCTAGTCCGGGGGGTACGCAGTATTTT.

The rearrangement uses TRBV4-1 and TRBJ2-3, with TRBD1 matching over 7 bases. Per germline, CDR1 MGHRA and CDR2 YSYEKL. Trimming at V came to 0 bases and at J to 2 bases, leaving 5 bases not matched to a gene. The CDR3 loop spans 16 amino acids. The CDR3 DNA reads TGCGCCAGCAGCCAAGAGCCGACAGGGTTCACAGATACGCAGTATTTT. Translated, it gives CASSQEPTGFTDTQYF.

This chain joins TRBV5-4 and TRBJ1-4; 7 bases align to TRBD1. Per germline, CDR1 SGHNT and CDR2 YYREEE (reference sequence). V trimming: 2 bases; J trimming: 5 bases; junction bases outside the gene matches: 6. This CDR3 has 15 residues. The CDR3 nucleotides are TGTGCCAGCAGCTTAGGGGGCGCTGAGAATGAAAAACTGTTTTTT. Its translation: CASSLGGAENEKLFF.

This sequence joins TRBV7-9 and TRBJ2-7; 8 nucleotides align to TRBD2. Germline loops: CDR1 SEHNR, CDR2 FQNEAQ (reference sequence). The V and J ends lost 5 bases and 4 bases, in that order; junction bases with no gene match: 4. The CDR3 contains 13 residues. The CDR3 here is CASSPGGAYEQYF. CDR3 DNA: TGTGCCAGCAGCCCGGGGGGGGCGTACGAGCAGTACTTC.

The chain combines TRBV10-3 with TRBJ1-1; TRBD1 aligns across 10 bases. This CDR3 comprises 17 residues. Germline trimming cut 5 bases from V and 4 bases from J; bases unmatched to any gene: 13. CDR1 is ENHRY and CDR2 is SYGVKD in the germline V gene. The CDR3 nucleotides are TGTGCCATCAGTCAGACAGGGGGCGGTACGTCGGTCACTGAAGCTTTCTTT. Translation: CAISQTGGGTSVTEAFF.

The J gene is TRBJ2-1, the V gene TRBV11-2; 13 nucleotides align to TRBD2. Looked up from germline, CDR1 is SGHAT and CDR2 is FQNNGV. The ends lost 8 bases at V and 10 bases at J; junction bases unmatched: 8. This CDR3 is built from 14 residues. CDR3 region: CASGRLAGGTEQFF. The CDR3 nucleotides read TGTGCCAGCGGCAGACTAGCGGGGGGTACGGAGCAGTTCTTC.

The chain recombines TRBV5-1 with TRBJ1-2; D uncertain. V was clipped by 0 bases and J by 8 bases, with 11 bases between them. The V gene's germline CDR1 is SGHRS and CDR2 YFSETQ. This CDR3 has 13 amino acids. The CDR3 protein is CASSLEGVVGYTF. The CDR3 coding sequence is TGCGCCAGCAGCTTGGAGGGAGTTGTCGGCTACACCTTC.

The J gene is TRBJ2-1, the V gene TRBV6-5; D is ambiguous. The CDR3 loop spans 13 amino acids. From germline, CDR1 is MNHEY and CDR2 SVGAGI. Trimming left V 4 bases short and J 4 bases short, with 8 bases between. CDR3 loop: CASSFAGYNEQFF. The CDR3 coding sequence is TGTGCCAGCAGTTTTGCCGGTTACAATGAGCAGTTCTTC.

The CDR3 loop reads CASSLGASGGAETQYF. The CDR3 region has the DNA TGCGCCAGCAGCTTGGGCGCTAGCGGGGGGGCCGAAACGCAGTATTTT. The chain has TRBV5-1 and TRBJ2-3; TRBD2 matches 12 bases. Losses at the gene ends were 0 bases for V and 9 bases for J; bases not matched to a gene: 8. The CDR3 is made up of 16 amino acids. The germline V gene encodes CDR1 SGHRS and CDR2 YFSETQ.

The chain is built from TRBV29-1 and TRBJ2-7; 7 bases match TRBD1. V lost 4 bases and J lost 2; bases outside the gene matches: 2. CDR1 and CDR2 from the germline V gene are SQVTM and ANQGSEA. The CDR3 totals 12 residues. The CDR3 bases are TGCAGCGTTGGCCAGGGGGCCTACGAGCAGTACTTC. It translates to CSVGQGAYEQYF.

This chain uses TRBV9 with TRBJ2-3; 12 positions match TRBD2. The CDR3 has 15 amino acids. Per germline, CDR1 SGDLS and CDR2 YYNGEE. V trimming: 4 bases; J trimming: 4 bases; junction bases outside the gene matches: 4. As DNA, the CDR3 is TGTGCCAGCAGCCGCCTAGCGGGGGGGTCAGATACGCAGTATTTT. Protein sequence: CASSRLAGGSDTQYF.

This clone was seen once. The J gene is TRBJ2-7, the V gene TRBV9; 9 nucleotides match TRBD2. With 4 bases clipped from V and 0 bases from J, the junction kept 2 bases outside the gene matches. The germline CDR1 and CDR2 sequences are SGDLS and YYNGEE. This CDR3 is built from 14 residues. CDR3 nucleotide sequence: TGTGCCAGCAGCCCAGCGGGGGGCTCCTACGAGCAGTACTTC. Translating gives CASSPAGGSYEQYF. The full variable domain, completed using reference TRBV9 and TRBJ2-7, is DSGVTQTPKHLITATGQRVTLRCSPRSGDLSVYWYQQSLDQGLQFLIQYYNGEERAKGNILERFSAQQFPDLHSELNLSSLELGDSALYFCASSPAGGSYEQYFGPGTRLTVT.

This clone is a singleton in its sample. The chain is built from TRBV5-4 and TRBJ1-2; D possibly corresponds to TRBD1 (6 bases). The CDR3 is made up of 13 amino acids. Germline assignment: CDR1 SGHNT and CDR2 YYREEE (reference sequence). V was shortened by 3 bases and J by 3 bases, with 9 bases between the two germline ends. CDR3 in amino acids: CASSWDTHYGYTF. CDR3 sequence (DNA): TGTGCCAGCAGCTGGGACACCCACTATGGCTACACCTTC.

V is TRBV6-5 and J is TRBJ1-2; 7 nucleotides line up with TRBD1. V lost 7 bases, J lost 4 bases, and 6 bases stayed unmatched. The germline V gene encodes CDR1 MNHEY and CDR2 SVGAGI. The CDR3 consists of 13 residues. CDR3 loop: CASTRDRIYGYTF. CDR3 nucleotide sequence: TGTGCCAGCACTAGGGACAGAATCTATGGCTACACCTTC.

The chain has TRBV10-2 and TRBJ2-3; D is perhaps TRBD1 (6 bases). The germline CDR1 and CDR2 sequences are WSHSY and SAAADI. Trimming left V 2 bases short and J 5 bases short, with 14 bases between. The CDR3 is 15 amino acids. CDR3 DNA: TGCGCCAGCAGTGAGAGTGAGGGGGTAGTAGATACGCAGTATTTT. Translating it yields CASSESEGVVDTQYF.

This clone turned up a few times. CDR3 amino acids: CAWSREGWGYGYTF. CDR3 sequence (DNA): TGTGCCTGGAGTAGGGAGGGGTGGGGCTATGGCTACACCTTC. This chain connects TRBV30 to TRBJ1-2, with D possibly TRBD1 on 5 matching bases. The germline V gene has CDR1 GTSNPN and CDR2 SVGIG (reference sequence). V gave up 2 bases and J gave up 4 bases, with 14 bases separating them. The CDR3 spans 14 residues.

The CDR3 loop reads CSVVRTGATEAFF. CDR3 coding DNA: TGCAGCGTTGTCAGGACAGGGGCCACTGAAGCTTTCTTT. The chain joins TRBV29-1 to TRBJ1-1; 9 positions agree with TRBD1. The junction had 4 bases not matched to a gene; V was cut back by 4 bases and J by 4 bases. The germline CDR1 and CDR2 sequences are SQVTM and ANQGSEA. The CDR3 has 13 residues.

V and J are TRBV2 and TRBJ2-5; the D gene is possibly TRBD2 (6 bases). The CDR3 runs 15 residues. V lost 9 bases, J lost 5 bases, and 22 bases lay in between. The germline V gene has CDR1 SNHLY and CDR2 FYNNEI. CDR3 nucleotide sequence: TGTGCCAGTGGGGGGTTGGGGCTTCAGTCTGAGACCCAGTACTTC. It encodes CASGGLGLQSETQYF.

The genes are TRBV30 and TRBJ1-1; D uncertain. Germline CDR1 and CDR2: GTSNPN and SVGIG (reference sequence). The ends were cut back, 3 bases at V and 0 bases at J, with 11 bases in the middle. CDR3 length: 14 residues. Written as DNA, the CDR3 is TGTGCCTGGAGGACGTTACAGTTGAACACTGAAGCTTTCTTT. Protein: CAWRTLQLNTEAFF.

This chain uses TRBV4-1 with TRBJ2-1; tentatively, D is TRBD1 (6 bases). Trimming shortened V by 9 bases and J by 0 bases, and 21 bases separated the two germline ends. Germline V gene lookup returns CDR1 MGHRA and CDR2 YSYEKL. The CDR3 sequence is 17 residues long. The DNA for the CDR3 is TGCGCCAGTTCCGGGACACCGAGGACAAGCTCCTACAATGAGCAGTTCTTC. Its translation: CASSGTPRTSSYNEQFF.

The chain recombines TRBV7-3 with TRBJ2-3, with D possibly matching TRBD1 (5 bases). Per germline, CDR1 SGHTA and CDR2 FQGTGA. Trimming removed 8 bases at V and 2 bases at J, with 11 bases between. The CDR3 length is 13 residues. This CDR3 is CASGAGPTDTQYF. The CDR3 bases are TGTGCCAGCGGGGCAGGGCCCACAGATACGCAGTATTTT.

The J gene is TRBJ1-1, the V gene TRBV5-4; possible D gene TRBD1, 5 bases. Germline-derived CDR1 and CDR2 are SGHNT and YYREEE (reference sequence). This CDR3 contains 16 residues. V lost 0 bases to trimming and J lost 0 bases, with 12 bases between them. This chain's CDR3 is CASSLAGFEMNTEAFF. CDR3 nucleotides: TGTGCCAGCAGCTTGGCAGGGTTCGAGATGAACACTGAAGCTTTCTTT.

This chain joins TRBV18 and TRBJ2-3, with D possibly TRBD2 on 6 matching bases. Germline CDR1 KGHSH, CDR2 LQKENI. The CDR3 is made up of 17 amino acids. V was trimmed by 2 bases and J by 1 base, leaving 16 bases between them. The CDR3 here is CASSPAPPSAGTDTQYF. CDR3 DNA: TGTGCCAGCTCACCAGCCCCACCTAGCGCCGGCACAGATACGCAGTATTTT.

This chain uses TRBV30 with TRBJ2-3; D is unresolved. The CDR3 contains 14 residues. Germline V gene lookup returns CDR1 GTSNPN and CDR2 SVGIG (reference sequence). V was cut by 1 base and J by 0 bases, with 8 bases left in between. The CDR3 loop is CAWSESTSTDTQYF. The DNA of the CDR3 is TGTGCCTGGAGTGAAAGCACTAGCACAGATACGCAGTATTTT.